The clone carrying this T cell receptor (beta chain) was counted at least ten times. TCRdb passed the reads through MiXCR, listing each CDR3 protein once. The sample includes roughly 500,000 distinct CDR3 sequences, about 10% of them seen just once. These data are taken from a study of T cell repertoires in cytomegalovirus infection. In germline, CDR1 is LNHDA, CDR2 SQIVND (reference sequence). The ends were cut back, 1 base at V and 10 bases at J, with 22 bases in the middle. This CDR3 has 16 residues. Sample: PBMCs. The source of this sequence is a human donor in good health (CMV status not recorded). Some clones in this sample may be carry-over from other donors' samples. The chain has TRBV19 and TRBJ1-1, with TRBD1 as a possible D gene (6 bases). The CDR3 coding sequence is TGTGCCAGTAGTATAGTAGGCCGGGGGGCGGGTTCCACAGCTTTCTTT. Protein sequence: CASSIVGRGAGSTAFF.